This T cell receptor beta chain was recorded in a study of cytomegalovirus exposure and HLA in healthy donors (dated by TCRdb to 2016 to 2017). Concerning the study at large: An earlier analysis of fewer than 750 of the donors reported over 250 Gb of sequence data and some 110 million unique TCR beta sequences obtained from about 170 million T cells. On average, 235,054 unique TCR beta nucleotide sequences were sequenced per donor among some 420 genotyped donors of the cohort, with roughly 18% of those sequences being non-productive. The later analysis used no new phenotypic data to find candidate immune exposures, relying instead on TCR beta sequences and their occurrence across donors. Along with the approximately 650-subject first cohort, a separate validation cohort of over a hundred different subjects was used. An earlier analysis of 587 of the donors used high-throughput TCR beta sequencing to judge whether each TCR beta V gene segment behaved as functional or pseudogenic. Using immunosequencing, the study profiled T cell repertoires from about 620 subjects and related those repertoires to cytomegalovirus serostatus. An early release covering roughly 640 HLA-typed donors comprised 250 to 350 gigabases of sequencing data and 65 million to 100 million unique TCR sequences. The number of donors typed differed by locus, with roughly 620-640 for A, B, C, DRB1 and DQB1, 522 for DQA1, 600 to 610 for DPA1, and around 430 for DPB1. The study aimed to test whether cataloging public T cell receptors could reveal signatures of past pathogen exposure. All discovery cohort repertoires had been generated using a single sequencing platform. A later genetic analysis used genome-wide SNP genotypes for about three fifths of the 666 donors, treating that subset as a discovery cohort. The genetic ancestry cluster associated with self-reported Caucasian donors included 65% to 90% of the roughly 400 genotyped donors. About 5 DR-DQ haplotypes were handled as single units for association and clustering, since linkage in the cohort was strong. A later analysis re-examined previously published TCR beta repertoires from roughly 720 donors and added high-resolution HLA genotyping to investigate patterns of TCR occurrence. Donor age, sex, ethnicity and CMV serostatus were compiled together with the repertoire data. To predict cytomegalovirus infection status, the study brought together high-throughput TCR immunosequencing, statistical association of individual TCRs with disease status, and machine learning. HLA typing included class I and class II loci at four-digit resolution. Paper-wide results and their limitations: When HLA alleles, especially DR and DQ, strongly co-occurred, attributing TCR associations to individual alleles was difficult. Compared with equally common non-associated chains, HLA-associated TCR beta chains in a later analysis were more clonally expanded and had lower generation probabilities. The earlier analysis of about 600 of the donors excluded some 16 rarely observed V segments, including chromosome 9 orphons, because counts were too low. Correlated functional status among segregating V segments might reflect linkage disequilibrium, but an unknown experimental factor could not be ruled out. The classifier was reported to diagnose cytomegalovirus status with high specificity and sensitivity in both the original cohort and the validation cohort. Most TCR sequences were observed very rarely across donors, whereas some public TCRs were present in many individuals. According to a later analysis, most CMV-associated TCR beta chains appeared to be HLA-restricted, and the HLA associations seemed to be driven largely by CMV exposure. Three of the identified cytomegalovirus-associated TCR beta chains were confirmed in vitro to be specific for cytomegalovirus antigens. The study listed 164 TCR beta chains as associated with cytomegalovirus. In a later analysis, TCR association rates were found to vary across HLA loci, with the most associated TCRs seen for DRB1 alleles and the fewest for HLA-C alleles. A further reported finding was that TCR beta sequences accurately predicted the HLA-A and HLA-B alleles for most subjects in the first cohort. Compared with the approximately 700-donor mean, donors in an Asian-associated ancestry cluster had fewer N-insertions in productive TCRs, according to a later genetic analysis. Roughly uniform sequencing depth across donors was assumed in presence/absence analyses, although this assumption may not hold. In a later genetic analysis, a missense DCLRE1C variant was associated with V-gene and J-gene trimming of TCR beta chains, and the association was replicated in an independent cohort. This cohort had only TCR beta chains sequenced, and the lack of alpha or paired-chain data limited which features could be detected. Several of the top co-occurrence clusters appeared to be linked to parvovirus B19, influenza, CMV and Epstein-Barr virus, according to a later analysis. In an earlier analysis of about 550 of the donors, most TCR beta V segments were observed in productive rearrangements about 90% or about 30% of the time, broadly matching IMGT annotations. Some IMGT-functional V segments, including TRBV6-2 and TRBV6-3, could not be distinguished by the 87-base-pair reads and were therefore excluded. HLA typing was unavailable for some donors at each locus, so association tests used only the typed subset. A group of highly shared sequence variants was considered likely to be a technical artifact of the sequencing pipeline. In a later analysis, around 15,000 TCR beta sequences were associated with specific HLA alleles at a false discovery rate of 0.05. According to the authors, the approach could potentially be generalized to other disease states and immunological phenotypes. The only immune exposure information available for the cohort was CMV serostatus.

Libraries were prepared through the immunoSEQ multiplex PCR assay. A mixture of 60 forward primers for TCR Vbeta segments and 13 reverse primers for TCR Jbeta segments was used in the multiplex PCR. The CDR3 region of rearranged TCR beta genes was amplified from genomic DNA with a multiplex PCR assay. The amplified TCR beta libraries were sequenced on the Illumina HiSeq System as 87-base-pair reads. In the paper's pipeline: Across the 666 repertoires, a later analysis counted some 80 million unique TCR beta chains, 9.5 million to 13 million of which were shared by at least two donors. Raw reads were error-corrected and collapsed into unique sequences with a nearest-neighbor algorithm that merged closely related sequences to remove PCR and sequencing errors. V, D and J gene segments were assigned by aligning CDR3 sequences to IMGT reference sequences. For a sequence to be retained, a match of at least six nucleotides to both a V gene segment and a J gene segment was required. A rearrangement was called productive if the CDR3 had no stop codons and remained in frame with V and J, and every other rearrangement was called non-productive. CDR3 was defined by IMGT convention, running from the second conserved V-encoded cysteine to the conserved J-encoded phenylalanine. In an earlier analysis of more than 550 of the donors, sequences lacking an unambiguous match to a single V gene segment were excluded. An earlier analysis of roughly 590 of the donors called V segments functional above 56.7% productive rearrangements and segregating when the between-donor standard deviation exceeded 5%. A statistical classification framework was built for diagnosing cytomegalovirus status from the catalog of TCR beta chain sequences. A later analysis assigned V and J genes by comparing TCR nucleotide sequences with IMGT/GENE-DB human TR gene sequences. The TCRdist pipeline was used in a later analysis to assign CDR3 sequences and most-parsimonious VDJ recombination scenarios. A later analysis defined each TCR beta chain by its CDR3 amino acid sequence plus V-gene family, and excluded reads lacking a unique V-gene family. In a later analysis, 500 to 700 highly shared, low-generation-probability nucleotide sequences were removed to address suspected cross-contamination and a sequencing artifact. In a later analysis, a clonal expansion index was calculated for each public chain from normalized within-repertoire ranks of inferred template counts. In a later analysis, generation probabilities were computed with a VDJ recombination model fitted to out-of-frame rearrangements, and the resulting probabilities were checked against IGoR. Hypergeometric tests were used in a later analysis to score TCR-TCR, TCR-HLA and TCR-CMV co-occurrence, with a repertoire-size bias correction applied to the TCR pairs. In a later analysis, false discovery rates were estimated by permuting HLA or CMV assignments 20 times. A later analysis grouped co-occurring TCRs with DBSCAN, adding TCRdist sequence similarity when clustering within HLA-allele-positive subsets. For co-occurrence clustering, repertoires with fewer than 30,000 or more than 120,000 public chains were excluded, along with roughly 5 repertoires with anomalous nucleotide sharing. TCRdb's version of the immuneACCESS table is confined to in-frame rearrangements and falls short of the full clone set. An unresolved V gene accounts for under half of the shortfall where checked; the remainder is of unknown origin. Clonal size and the V and J genes are those of that table, whereas D and trimming came from the DNA. Counted in this sample were about 170,000 clones; around 80% of them appeared once. Jointly, the top ten make up 1.2% of the sample.

CDR1 and CDR2 (MNHNS, SASEGT) derive from the germline V gene. Counted from cysteine to phenylalanine, this CDR3 has 13 amino acids. This entry keeps only the CDR3 DNA: 39 bases, framed from base 1. V loses 9 bases of germline sequence and J loses 3 bases, and the interval between the two ends is 14 bases. Turning to this clone: Its antigen specificity is not known. The record has no base qualities; no much larger clone is one base away.

In total, roughly 670 healthy bone marrow donors made up the cohort. Cohort members were all nominally healthy when sampled, although unrecorded immune exposures were likely present. The donor was CMV seronegative and was included in the group of a few hundred seronegative cohort members. Every donor gave a peripheral blood sample, and the peripheral blood mononuclear cells from that sample were used for TCR beta sequencing. The Qiagen DNeasy Blood Extraction Kit was used to extract genomic DNA from the blood cell samples. The sample was PBMCs. This TCR came from a boy aged 2 to 10 in good health and CMV-seronegative. This chain is built from TRBV6-1 and TRBJ1-1, and perhaps TRBD1 as D gene, on 6 matching bases. The base sequence is TGTGCCAGTGGGGACACTTTAGACACTGAAGCTTTCTTT. Its coded protein is CASGDTLDTEAFF.